The 2 T cell receptor beta chains below were found in one sample sequenced in a study of blood T cell repertoires in COVID-19. Produced via immunoSEQ multiplex PCR; TCRdb's table is partial and in-frame only. Of over 200,000 clones in the sample, 92% were seen once. Material: peripheral blood. The receptors were sampled from a young man with acute or convalescent COVID-19.

This rearrangement joins TRBV5-1 to TRBJ2-4; 9 bases fit TRBD1. The CDR3 is 14 residues long. Germline loops: CDR1 SGHRS, CDR2 YFSETQ. V dropped 0 bases and J dropped 6; count of bases not matched to a gene: 1. CDR3 nucleotide sequence: TGCGCCAGCAGCTTGGTACAGGGGGCAAACATTCAGTACTTC. This gives the protein CASSLVQGANIQYF.

This chain uses TRBV7-3 with TRBJ2-2; D uncertain. In germline, CDR1 is SGHTA, CDR2 FQGTGA. The V and J ends lost 1 base and 0 bases respectively, with 9 bases between them. The CDR3 sequence is 16 residues long. In DNA, the CDR3 is TGTGCCAGCAGCTTAAACTCAGGTCCGAACACCGGGGAGCTGTTTTTT. It translates to CASSLNSGPNTGELFF.